This T cell receptor (beta chain) derives from a study of cytomegalovirus exposure and HLA in healthy donors. The PCR was carried out with 60 Vbeta primers and 13 Jbeta primers. TCRdb's table, derived via immunoSEQ multiplex PCR, lists solely in-frame clones and lacks some. This sample has 150,000 to 250,000 clones, with roughly 85% found just once. A note on this clone: Its antigen remains unidentified.

Study-wide results and limits: Because they were indistinguishable, some V segments, including TRBV6-2 and TRBV6-3, were excluded. Based on reports, TCR beta sequences accurately predicted HLA-A and HLA-B alleles for most subjects.

Trimming left V 2 bases short and J 9 bases short, with 11 bases between. Germline V gene lookup returns CDR1 SGHNT and CDR2 YENEEA. The CDR3 is 13 residues long. This sequence was found in a woman aged 50 to 60 in good health and CMV-seronegative. The chain has TRBV11-3 and TRBJ2-1; D may be TRBD2 (6 bases). The sample taken for sequencing was PBMCs. CDR3: CASSLTGAREQFF. The CDR3 coding sequence is TGTGCCAGCAGCTTAACGGGAGCACGTGAGCAGTTCTTC.